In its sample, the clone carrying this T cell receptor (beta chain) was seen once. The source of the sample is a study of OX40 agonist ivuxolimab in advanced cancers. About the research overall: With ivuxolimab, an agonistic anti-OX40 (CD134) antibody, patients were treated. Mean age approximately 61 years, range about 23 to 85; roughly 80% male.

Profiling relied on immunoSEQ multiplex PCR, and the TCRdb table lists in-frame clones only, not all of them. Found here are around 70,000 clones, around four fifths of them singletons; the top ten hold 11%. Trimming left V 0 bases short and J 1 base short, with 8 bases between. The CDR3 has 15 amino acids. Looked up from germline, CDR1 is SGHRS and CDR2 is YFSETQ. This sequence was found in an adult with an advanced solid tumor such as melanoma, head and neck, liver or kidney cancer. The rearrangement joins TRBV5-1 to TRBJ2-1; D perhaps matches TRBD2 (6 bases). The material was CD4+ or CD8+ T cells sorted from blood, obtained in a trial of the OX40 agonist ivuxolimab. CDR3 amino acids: CASSLGAGSYNEQFF. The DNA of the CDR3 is TGCGCCAGCAGCTTGGGGGCGGGGTCCTACAATGAGCAGTTCTTC.